This T cell receptor (beta chain) is drawn from a study of OX40 agonist ivuxolimab in advanced cancers. Overall study: The treatment was a fully human IgG2 OX40 agonist, ivuxolimab.

The data were produced by immunoSEQ multiplex PCR, yet TCRdb's version contains in-frame clones alone and is incomplete. This sample yields over 70,000 clones, of which roughly 89% are seen a single time; 0.19% belongs to the top ten. This clone was picked up a small number of times. Its antigen remains unknown. General study findings and limits: Nonresponders, in some cases, also had low normalized T-cell clonal expansion. Researchers report that CD8+ T cells had, on average, more expanded clones than CD4+. Patients with a partial response at 0.1-3.0 mg/kg had among the lowest clonal expansion.

The specimen comprised CD4+ or CD8+ T cells sorted from blood, sampled in a trial of the OX40 agonist ivuxolimab. The receptor was isolated from an adult with an advanced solid tumor such as melanoma, head and neck, liver or kidney cancer.

CDR3: CASSQGPPVGNEKLFF. DNA of the CDR3: TGTGCCAGCAGCCAAGGCCCGCCAGTGGGAAATGAAAAACTGTTTTTT. This chain joins TRBV4-2 and TRBJ1-4; D gene ambiguous. The V gene's germline CDR1 is LGHNA and CDR2 YNFKEQ. This CDR3 contains 16 residues. V was trimmed by 1 base and J by 5 bases, leaving 14 bases between them.